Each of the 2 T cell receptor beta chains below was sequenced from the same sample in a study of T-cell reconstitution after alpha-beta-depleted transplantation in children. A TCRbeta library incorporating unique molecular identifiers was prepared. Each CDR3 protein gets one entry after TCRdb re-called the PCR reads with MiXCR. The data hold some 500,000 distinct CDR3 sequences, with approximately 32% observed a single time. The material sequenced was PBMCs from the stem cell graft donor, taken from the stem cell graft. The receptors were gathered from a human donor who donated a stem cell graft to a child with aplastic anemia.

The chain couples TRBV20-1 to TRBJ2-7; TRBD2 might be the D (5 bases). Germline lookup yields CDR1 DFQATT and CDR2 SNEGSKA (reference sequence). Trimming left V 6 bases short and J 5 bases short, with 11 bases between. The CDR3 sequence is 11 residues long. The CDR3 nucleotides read TGCAGTGCCCTTTTCGGGGACGAGCAGTACTTC. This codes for CSALFGDEQYF.

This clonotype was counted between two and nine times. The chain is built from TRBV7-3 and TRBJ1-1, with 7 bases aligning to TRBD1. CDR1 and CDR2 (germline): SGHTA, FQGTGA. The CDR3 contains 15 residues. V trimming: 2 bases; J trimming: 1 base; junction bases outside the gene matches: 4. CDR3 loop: CASSLQGGRNTEAFF. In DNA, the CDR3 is TGTGCCAGCAGCTTACAGGGGGGTAGGAACACTGAAGCTTTCTTT. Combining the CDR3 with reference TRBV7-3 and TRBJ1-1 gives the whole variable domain GAGVSQTPSNKVTEKGKYVELRCDPISGHTALYWYRQSLGQGPEFLIYFQGTGAADDSGLPNDRFFAVRPEGSVSTLKIQRTERGDSAVYLCASSLQGGRNTEAFFGQGTRLTVV.